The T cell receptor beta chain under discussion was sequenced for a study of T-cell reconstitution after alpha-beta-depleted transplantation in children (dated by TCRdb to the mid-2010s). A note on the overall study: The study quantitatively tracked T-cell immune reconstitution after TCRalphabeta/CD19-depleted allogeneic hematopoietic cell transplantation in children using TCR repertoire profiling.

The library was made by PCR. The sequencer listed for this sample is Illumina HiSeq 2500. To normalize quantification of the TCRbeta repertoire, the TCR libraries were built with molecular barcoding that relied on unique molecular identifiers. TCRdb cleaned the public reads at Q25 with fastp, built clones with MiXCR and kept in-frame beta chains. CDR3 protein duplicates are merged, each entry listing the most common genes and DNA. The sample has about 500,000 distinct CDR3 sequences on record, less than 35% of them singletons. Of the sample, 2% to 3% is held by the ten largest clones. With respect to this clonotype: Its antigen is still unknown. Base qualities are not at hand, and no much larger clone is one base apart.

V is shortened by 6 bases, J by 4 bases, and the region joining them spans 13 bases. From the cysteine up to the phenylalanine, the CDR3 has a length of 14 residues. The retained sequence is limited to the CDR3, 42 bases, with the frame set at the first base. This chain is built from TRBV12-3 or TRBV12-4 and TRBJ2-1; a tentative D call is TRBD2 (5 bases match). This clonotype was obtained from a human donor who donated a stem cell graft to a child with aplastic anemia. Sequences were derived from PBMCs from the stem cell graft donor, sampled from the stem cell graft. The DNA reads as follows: TGTGCCAGCAGGGCTCGGACTGCGTACAATGAGCAGTTCTTC. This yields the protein CASRARTAYNEQFF.